This TCR beta chain was profiled in a study of blood T cell repertoires in COVID-19. Grouping used clinical history reported by participants in a survey and questionnaire. Only in-frame clones appear in the TCRdb table, and some are missing; sequencing was by immunoSEQ multiplex PCR. This table has a few hundred thousand clones, roughly 91% appearing once. This CDR3 region has 13 residues. Trimming left V 7 bases short and J 2 bases short, with 12 bases between. Germline V CDR1 and CDR2: MDHEN, SYDVKM. The chain employs TRBV28 and TRBJ2-7; possible D gene TRBD1, 6 bases. The clonotype originates from a man in his forties who had recovered from COVID-19. Sequenced sample: PBMCs or T cells enriched from blood (not recorded which). The CDR3 region is CASNRDNAYEQYF. In DNA, the CDR3 is TGTGCCAGCAACCGGGACAATGCCTACGAGCAGTACTTC.